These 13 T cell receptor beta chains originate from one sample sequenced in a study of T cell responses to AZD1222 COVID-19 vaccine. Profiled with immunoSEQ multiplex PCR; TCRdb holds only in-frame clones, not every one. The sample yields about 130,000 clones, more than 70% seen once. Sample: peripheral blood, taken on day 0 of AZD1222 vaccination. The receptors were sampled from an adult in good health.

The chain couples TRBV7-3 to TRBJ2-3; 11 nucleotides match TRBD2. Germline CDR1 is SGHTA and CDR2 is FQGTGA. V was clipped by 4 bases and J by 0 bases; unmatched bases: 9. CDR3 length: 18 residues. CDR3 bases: TGTGCCAGCAGCTCTCCTAGCGGGGGGCATACTAGCACAGATACGCAGTATTTT. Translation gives CASSSPSGGHTSTDTQYF.

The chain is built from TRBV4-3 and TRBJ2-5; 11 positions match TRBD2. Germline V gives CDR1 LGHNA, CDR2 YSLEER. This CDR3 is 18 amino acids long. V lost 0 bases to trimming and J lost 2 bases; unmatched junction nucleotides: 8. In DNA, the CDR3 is TGCGCCAGCAGCCAAGATAGTCTAGCGGGGGGTGAACAAGAGACCCAGTACTTC. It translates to CASSQDSLAGGEQETQYF.

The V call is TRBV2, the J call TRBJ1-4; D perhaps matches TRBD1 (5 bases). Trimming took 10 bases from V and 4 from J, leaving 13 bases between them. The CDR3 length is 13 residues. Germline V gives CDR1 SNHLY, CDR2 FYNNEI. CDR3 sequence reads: CATQGVSNEKLFF. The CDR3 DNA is TGTGCCACCCAGGGCGTCAGTAATGAAAAACTGTTTTTT.

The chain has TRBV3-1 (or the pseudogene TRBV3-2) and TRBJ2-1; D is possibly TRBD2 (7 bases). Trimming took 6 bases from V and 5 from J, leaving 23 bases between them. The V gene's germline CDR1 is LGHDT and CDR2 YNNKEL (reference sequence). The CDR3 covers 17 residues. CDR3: CASSPTPPGGIDNEQFF. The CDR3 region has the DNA TGTGCCAGCAGTCCCACCCCACCGGGGGGCATCGACAATGAGCAGTTCTTC.

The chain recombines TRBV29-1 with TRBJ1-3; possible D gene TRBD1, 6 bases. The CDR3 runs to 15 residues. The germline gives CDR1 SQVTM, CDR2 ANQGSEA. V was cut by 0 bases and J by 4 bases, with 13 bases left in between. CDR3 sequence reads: CSVEDRVRGGNTIYF. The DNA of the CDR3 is TGCAGCGTTGAAGATAGGGTTAGGGGGGGAAACACCATATATTTT.

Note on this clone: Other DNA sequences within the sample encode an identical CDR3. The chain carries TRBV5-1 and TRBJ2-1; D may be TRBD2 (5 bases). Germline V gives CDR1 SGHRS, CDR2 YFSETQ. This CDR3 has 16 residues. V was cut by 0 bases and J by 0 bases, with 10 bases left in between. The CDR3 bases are TGCGCCAGCAGCTTGGCCGGAGGAAGCTCCTACAATGAGCAGTTCTTC. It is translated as CASSLAGGSSYNEQFF.

Here the CDR3 DNA reads TGTGCCAGTAGCGTTGCAACTAATGAAAAACTGTTTTTT. Protein: CASSVATNEKLFF. The rearrangement links TRBV19 to TRBJ1-4; D call uncertain. Germline CDR1 LNHDA, CDR2 SQIVND (reference sequence). This CDR3 contains 13 residues. Trimming stripped 6 bases from V and 0 bases from J, with 5 bases between.

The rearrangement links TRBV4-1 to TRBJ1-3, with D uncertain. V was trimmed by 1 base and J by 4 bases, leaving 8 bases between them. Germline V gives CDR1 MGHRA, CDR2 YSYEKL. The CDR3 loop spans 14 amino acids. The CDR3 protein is CASSQGGDGNTIYF. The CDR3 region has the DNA TGCGCCAGCAGCCAAGGAGGAGACGGAAACACCATATATTTT.

Here the CDR3 DNA reads TGTGCCAGTAGTATAGATTTCAGCCTTCGGGAGCAGTACTTC. Protein sequence: CASSIDFSLREQYF. The chain couples TRBV19 to TRBJ2-7; D remains unclear. CDR3 length: 14 residues. Trimming removed 0 bases from V and 7 bases from J, with 13 bases in between. Germline lookup yields CDR1 LNHDA and CDR2 SQIVND (reference sequence).

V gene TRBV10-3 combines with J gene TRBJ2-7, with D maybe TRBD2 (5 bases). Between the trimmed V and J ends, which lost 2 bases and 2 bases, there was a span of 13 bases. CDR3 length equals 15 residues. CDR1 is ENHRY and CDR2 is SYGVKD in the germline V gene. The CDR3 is CAISEPRLTAYEQYF. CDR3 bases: TGTGCCATCAGTGAGCCCAGACTAACCGCCTACGAGCAGTACTTC.

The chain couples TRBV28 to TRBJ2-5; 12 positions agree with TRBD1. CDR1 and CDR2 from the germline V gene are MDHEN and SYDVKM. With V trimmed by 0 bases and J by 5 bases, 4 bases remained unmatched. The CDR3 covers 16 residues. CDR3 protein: CASSLWGQGAMETQYF. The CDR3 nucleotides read TGTGCCAGCAGTTTATGGGGACAGGGGGCTATGGAGACCCAGTACTTC.

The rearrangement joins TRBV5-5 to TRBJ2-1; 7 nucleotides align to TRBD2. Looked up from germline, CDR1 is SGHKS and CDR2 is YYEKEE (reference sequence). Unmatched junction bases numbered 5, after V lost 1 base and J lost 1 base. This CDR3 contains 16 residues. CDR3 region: CASSLYGGRSYNEQFF. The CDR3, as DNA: TGTGCCAGCAGCTTGTACGGGGGGAGGTCCTACAATGAGCAGTTCTTC.

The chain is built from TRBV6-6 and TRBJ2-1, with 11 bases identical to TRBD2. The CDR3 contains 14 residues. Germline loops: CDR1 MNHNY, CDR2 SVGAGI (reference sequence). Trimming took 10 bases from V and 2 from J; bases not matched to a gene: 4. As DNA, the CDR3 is TGTGCCACCTTTAGCGGGGGGGCCTACAATGAGCAGTTCTTC. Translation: CATFSGGAYNEQFF.